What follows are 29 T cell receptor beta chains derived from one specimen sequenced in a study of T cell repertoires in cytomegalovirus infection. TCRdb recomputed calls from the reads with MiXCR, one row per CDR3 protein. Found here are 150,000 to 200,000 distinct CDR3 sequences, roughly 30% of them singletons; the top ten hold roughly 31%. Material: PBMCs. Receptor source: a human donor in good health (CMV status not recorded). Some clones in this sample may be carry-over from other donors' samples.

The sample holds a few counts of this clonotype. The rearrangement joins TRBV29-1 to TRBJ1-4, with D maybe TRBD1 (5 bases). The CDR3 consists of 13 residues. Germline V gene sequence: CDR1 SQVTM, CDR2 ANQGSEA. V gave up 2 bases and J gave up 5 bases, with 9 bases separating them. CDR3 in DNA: TGCAGCGTTGAACAGGGAGGGAATGAAAAACTGTTTTTT. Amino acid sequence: CSVEQGGNEKLFF.

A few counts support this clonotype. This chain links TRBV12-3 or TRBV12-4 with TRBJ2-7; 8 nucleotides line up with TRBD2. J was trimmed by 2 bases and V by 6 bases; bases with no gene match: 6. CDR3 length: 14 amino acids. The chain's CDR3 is CASSSTSVTYEQYF. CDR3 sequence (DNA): TGTGCCAGCAGCTCGACTAGCGTCACCTACGAGCAGTACTTC.

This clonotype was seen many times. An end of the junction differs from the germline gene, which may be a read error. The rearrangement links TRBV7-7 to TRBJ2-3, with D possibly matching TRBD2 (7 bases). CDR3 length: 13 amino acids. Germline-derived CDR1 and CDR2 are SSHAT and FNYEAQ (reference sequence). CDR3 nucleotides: TGTGCTAGCAGCTTAGGGGGGGCTGATACGCAGTATTTT. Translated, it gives CASSLGGADTQYF.

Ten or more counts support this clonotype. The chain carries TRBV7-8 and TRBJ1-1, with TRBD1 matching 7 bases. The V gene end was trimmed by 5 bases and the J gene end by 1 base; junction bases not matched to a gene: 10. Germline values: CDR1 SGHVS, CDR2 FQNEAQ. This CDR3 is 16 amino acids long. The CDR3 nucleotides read TGTGCCAGCAGCCCCCGCCCGGGACAGACGAACACTGAAGCTTTCTTT. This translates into CASSPRPGQTNTEAFF.

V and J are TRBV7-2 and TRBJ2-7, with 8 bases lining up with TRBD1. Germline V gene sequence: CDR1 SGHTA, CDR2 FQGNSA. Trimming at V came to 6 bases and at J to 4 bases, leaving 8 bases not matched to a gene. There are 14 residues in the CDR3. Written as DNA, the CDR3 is TGTGCCAGCAGTTTACAGGGGGAGCGGTACGAGCAGTACTTC. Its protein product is CASSLQGERYEQYF.

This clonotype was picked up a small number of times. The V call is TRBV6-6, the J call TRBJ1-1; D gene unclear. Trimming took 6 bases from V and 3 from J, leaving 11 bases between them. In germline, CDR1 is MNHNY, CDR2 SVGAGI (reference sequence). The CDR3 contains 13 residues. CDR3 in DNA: TGTGCCAGCAGCCTCCAGAGAGACACTGAAGCTTTCTTT. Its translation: CASSLQRDTEAFF.

CDR3 in amino acids: CASSLRNEEGLDGYTF. Written as DNA, the CDR3 is TGTGCCAGCAGCTTGAGGAACGAAGAGGGCCTGGATGGCTACACCTTC. The chain carries TRBV7-9 and TRBJ1-2; D gene ambiguous. The CDR3 has 16 amino acids. Per germline, CDR1 SEHNR and CDR2 FQNEAQ (reference sequence). Trimming shortened V by 3 bases and J by 6 bases, and 20 bases separated the two germline ends.

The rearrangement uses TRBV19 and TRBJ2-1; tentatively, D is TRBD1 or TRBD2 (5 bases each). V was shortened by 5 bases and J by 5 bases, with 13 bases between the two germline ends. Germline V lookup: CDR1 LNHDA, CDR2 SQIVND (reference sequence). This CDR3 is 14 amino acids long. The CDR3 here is CASSFRDANNEQFF. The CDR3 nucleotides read TGTGCCAGTAGTTTCCGGGACGCTAACAATGAGCAGTTCTTC. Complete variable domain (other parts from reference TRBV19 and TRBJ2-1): DGGITQSPKYLFRKEGQNVTLSCEQNLNHDAMYWYRQDPGQGLRLIYYSQIVNDFQKGDIAEGYSVSREKKESFPLTVTSAQKNPTAFYLCASSFRDANNEQFFGPGTRLTVL.

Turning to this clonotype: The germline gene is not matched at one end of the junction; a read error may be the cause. In DNA form, the CDR3 reads TGCACCAGCAGCCGAGGGACAGGAGGGACCCTCCACTTT. It encodes CTSSRGTGGTLHF. The V gene is TRBV4-1, the J gene TRBJ1-6; 8 nucleotides line up with TRBD1. The CDR3 sequence is 13 residues long. CDR1 MGHRA and CDR2 YSYEKL come from the germline V gene.

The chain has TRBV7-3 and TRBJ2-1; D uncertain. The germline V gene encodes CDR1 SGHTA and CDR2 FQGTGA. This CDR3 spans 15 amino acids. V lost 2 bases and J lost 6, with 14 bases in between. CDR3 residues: CASSLFGPRSNEQFF. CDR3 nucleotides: TGTGCCAGCAGCTTATTCGGCCCCCGCTCCAATGAGCAGTTCTTC.

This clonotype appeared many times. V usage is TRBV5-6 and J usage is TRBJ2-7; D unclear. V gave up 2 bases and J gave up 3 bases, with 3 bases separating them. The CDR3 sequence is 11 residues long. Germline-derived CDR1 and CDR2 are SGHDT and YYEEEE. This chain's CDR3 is CASSFSYEQYF. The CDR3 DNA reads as TGTGCCAGCAGCTTCAGCTACGAGCAGTACTTC.

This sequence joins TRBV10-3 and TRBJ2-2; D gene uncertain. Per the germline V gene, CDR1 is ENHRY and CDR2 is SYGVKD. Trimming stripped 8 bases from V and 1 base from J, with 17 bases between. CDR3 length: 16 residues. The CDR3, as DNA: TGTGCCATCCAAAGCAGCGTAGTAGAGAACACCGGGGAGCTGTTTTTT. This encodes CAIQSSVVENTGELFF.

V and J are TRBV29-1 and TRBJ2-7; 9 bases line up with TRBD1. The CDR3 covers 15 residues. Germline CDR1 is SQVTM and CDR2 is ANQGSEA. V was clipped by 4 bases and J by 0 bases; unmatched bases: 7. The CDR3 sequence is CSVVRDRASSYEQYF. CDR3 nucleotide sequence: TGCAGCGTTGTCCGGGACAGGGCGAGCTCCTACGAGCAGTACTTC.

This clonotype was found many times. Written as DNA, the CDR3 is TGTGCCAGCAGCTTTTTAGCGGCGAACACTGAAGCTTTCTTT. Its protein product is CASSFLAANTEAFF. V usage is TRBV7-2 and J usage is TRBJ1-1, with D hard to call. The germline V and J ends were trimmed by 3 bases and 1 base, with 9 bases remaining between them. The length of the CDR3 is 14 residues. Germline CDR1 and CDR2: SGHTA and FQGNSA.

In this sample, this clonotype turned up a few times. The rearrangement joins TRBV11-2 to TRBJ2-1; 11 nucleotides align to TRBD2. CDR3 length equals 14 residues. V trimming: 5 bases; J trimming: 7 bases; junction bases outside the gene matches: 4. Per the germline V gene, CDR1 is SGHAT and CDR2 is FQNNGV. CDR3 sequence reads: CASSRLAGRNEQFF. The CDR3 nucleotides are TGTGCCAGCAGCCGACTAGCGGGGCGTAATGAGCAGTTCTTC.

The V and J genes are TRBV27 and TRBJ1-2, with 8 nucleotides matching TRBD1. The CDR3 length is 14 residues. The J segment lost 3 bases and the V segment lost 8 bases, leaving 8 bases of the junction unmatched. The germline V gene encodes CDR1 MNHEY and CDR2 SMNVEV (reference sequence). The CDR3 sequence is CASRASGGDYGYTF. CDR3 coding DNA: TGTGCCAGCCGAGCCTCAGGGGGCGACTATGGCTACACCTTC.

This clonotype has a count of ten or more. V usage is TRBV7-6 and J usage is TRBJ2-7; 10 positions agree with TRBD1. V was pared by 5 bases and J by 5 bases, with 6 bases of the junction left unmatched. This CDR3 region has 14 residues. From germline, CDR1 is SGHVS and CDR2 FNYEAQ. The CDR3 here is CASSPRQGADEQYF. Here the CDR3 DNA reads TGTGCCAGCAGCCCCAGACAGGGGGCTGACGAGCAGTACTTC.

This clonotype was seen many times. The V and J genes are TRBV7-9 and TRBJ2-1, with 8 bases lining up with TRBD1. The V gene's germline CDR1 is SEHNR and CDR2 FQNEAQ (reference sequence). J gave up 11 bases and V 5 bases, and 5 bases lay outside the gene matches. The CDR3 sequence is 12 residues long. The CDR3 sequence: CASSADRAKQFF. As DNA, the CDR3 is TGTGCCAGCAGCGCGGACAGGGCAAAGCAGTTCTTC. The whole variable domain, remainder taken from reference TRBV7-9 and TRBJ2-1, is DTGVSQNPRHKITKRGQNVTFRCDPISEHNRLYWYRQTLGQGPEFLTYFQNEAQLEKSRLLSDRFSAERPKGSFSTLEIQRTEQGDSAMYLCASSADRAKQFFGPGTRLTVL.

This chain's CDR3 is CASMAGNTIYF. CDR3 bases: TGTGCCAGCATGGCTGGAAACACCATATATTTT. The chain uses TRBV7-9 and TRBJ1-3; D is unresolved. Deletions cut 7 bases from V and 2 bases from J, with 3 bases between. Germline CDR1 SEHNR, CDR2 FQNEAQ (reference sequence). CDR3 length: 11 residues.

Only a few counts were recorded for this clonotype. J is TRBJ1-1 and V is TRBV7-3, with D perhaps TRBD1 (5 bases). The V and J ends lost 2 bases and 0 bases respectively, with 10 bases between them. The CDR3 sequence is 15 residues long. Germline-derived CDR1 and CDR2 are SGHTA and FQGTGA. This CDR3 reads CASSLQGSMNTEAFF. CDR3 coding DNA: TGTGCCAGCAGCTTACAGGGTTCGATGAACACTGAAGCTTTCTTT.

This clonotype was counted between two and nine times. CDR3 loop: CASRGFLGTEAFF. For the CDR3, the DNA is TGTGCCAGCAGGGGGTTCTTGGGAACTGAAGCTTTCTTT. The chain uses TRBV12-3 or TRBV12-4 and TRBJ1-1, with D unresolved. The CDR3 length is 13 residues. Between the trimmed V and J ends, which lost 6 bases and 5 bases, there was a span of 13 bases.

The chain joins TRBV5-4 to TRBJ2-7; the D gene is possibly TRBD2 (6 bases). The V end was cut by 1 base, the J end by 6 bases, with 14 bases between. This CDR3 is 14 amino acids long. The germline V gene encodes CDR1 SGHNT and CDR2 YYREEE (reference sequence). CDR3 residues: CASSLQGGSGEQYF. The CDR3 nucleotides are TGTGCCAGCAGCTTGCAGGGAGGCTCAGGCGAGCAGTACTTC.

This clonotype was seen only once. CDR3 DNA sequence: TGCAGTGCTTCTCGAGGGAGTTTCCAAGAGACCCAGTACTTC. Translating gives CSASRGSFQETQYF. The V call is TRBV20-1, the J call TRBJ2-5; tentatively, D is TRBD2 (5 bases). The CDR3 extends over 14 amino acids. V was trimmed by 5 bases and J by 1 base, leaving 14 bases between them. Germline CDR1 reads DFQATT; CDR2 reads SNEGSKA (reference sequence).

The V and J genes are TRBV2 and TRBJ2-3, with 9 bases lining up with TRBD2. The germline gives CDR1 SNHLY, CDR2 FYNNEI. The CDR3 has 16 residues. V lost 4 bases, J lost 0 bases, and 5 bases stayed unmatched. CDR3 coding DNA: TGTGCCAGCAGTGTAGGCGGGGGGGCAAGCACAGATACGCAGTATTTT. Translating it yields CASSVGGGASTDTQYF.

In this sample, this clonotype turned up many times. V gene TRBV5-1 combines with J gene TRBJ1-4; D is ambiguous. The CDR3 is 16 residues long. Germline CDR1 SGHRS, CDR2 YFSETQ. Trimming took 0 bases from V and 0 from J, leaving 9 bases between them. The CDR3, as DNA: TGCGCCAGCAGCTTGGGGTTGGCCGCAACTAATGAAAAACTGTTTTTT. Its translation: CASSLGLAATNEKLFF.

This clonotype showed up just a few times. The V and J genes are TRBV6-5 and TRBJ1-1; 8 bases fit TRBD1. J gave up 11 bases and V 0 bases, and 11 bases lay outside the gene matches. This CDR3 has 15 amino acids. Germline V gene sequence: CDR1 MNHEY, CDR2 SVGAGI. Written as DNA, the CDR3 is TGTGCCAGCAGTTACTCGGGGACAGGAGAGGGAAGCGCTTTCTTT. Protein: CASSYSGTGEGSAFF.

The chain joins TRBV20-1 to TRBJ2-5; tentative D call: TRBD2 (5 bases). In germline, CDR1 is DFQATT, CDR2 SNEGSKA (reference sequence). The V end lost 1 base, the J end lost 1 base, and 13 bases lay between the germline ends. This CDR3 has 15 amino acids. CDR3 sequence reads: CSARAGGLVQETQYF. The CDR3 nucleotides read TGCAGTGCTAGAGCGGGCGGACTGGTCCAAGAGACCCAGTACTTC.

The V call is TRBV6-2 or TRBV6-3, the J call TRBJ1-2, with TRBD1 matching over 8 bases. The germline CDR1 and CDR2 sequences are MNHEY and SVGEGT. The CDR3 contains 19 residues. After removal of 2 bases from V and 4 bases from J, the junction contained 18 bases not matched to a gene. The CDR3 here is CASSYRTGTGTGDLYGYTF. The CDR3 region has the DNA TGTGCCAGCAGTTACAGAACCGGAACCGGGACAGGAGACCTCTATGGCTACACCTTC.

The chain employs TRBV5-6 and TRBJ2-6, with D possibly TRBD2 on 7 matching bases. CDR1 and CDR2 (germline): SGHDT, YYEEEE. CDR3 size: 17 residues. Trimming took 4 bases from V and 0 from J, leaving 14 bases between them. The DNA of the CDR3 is TGTGCCAGCAGCAGCGGGACATCCGCCTCTGGGGCCAACGTCCTGACTTTC. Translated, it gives CASSSGTSASGANVLTF. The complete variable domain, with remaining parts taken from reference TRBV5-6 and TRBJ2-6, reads DAGVTQSPTHLIKTRGQQVTLRCSPKSGHDTVSWYQQALGQGPQFIFQYYEEEERQRGNFPDRFSGHQFPNYSSELNVNALLLGDSALYLCASSSGTSASGANVLTFGAGSRLTVL.